The T cell receptor beta chain described here comes from a study of T-cell memory formation after mild COVID-19. This clonotype was seen repeatedly, ten times or more. J gave up 4 bases and V 5 bases, and 7 bases lay outside the gene matches. The CDR3 consists of 15 residues. Germline assignment: CDR1 SEHNR and CDR2 FQNEAQ (reference sequence). TCRdb re-derived calls from the 5' RACE reads in MiXCR, one entry per CDR3 protein. The sample has 400,000 to 500,000 distinct CDR3 sequences; around 18% are singletons. The TCR was taken from an adult woman who had mild COVID-19 (a few samples of this study predate the infection). Cell type and time point are not known. Source material: PBMCs or a T cell subset sorted from them (not recorded which). The V and J genes are TRBV7-9 and TRBJ2-1, with 8 bases lining up with TRBD2. CDR3 sequence reads: CASSRRLATYNEQFF. In nucleotides, the CDR3 is TGTGCCAGCAGCCGAAGACTAGCGACGTACAATGAGCAGTTCTTC.